These 17 T cell receptor beta chains came from one sample sequenced in a study of regulatory and conventional T cells in RAG deficiency. Blood CD4+ CD25-low CD127-high conventional T cells supplied the genomic DNA template. Clones were read by immunoSEQ multiplex PCR, and TCRdb kept only the in-frame ones, dropping some. In the table there are roughly 28,000 clones, 90% to 95% of which are singletons. The same data also went into a second study, on regulatory T cells. That investigation notes: The PCR used 52 TRBV and 13 TRBJ primers.

The source material was CD25- CD4+ T cells sorted from blood. The source is a human donor in good health.

V gene TRBV7-9 combines with J gene TRBJ1-1, with D possibly matching TRBD1 (5 bases). Trimming cost V 3 bases and J 1 base, with 9 bases left between them. Germline lookup yields CDR1 SEHNR and CDR2 FQNEAQ (reference sequence). The CDR3 covers 14 residues. CDR3 bases: TGTGCCAGCAGCTTTACAGGCTCGAACACTGAAGCTTTCTTT. It is translated as CASSFTGSNTEAFF.

The gene calls are TRBV28 and TRBJ2-1, with 8 positions matching TRBD2. The ends lost 11 bases at V and 4 bases at J; junction bases unmatched: 10. CDR3 length equals 14 residues. Per germline, CDR1 MDHEN and CDR2 SYDVKM. CDR3: CAGGEGTSYNEQFF. CDR3 in DNA: TGTGCCGGAGGCGAGGGGACTAGTTACAATGAGCAGTTCTTC.

This clone appeared a single time. The chain carries TRBV25-1 and TRBJ1-4, with D hard to call. V lost 6 bases, J lost 8 bases, and 10 bases lay in between. This CDR3 comprises 12 residues. Per germline, CDR1 MGHDK and CDR2 SYGVNS. CDR3: CASRSLQEKLFF. The CDR3 DNA reads as TGTGCCAGCAGAAGTCTACAGGAAAAACTGTTTTTT.

V and J are TRBV9 and TRBJ1-2; D is unclear. Per the germline V gene, CDR1 is SGDLS and CDR2 is YYNGEE. V dropped 0 bases and J dropped 4 bases, with 4 bases sitting between them. There are 12 residues in the CDR3. The CDR3 DNA reads TGTGCCAGCAGCGTAGACTTCTATGGCTACACCTTC. It is translated as CASSVDFYGYTF.

This sequence joins TRBV6-5 and TRBJ2-3, with TRBD2 as a possible D gene (7 bases). Germline V lookup: CDR1 MNHEY, CDR2 SVGAGI. The CDR3 is 14 amino acids. The CDR3 reads CATAGGGAGDTQYF. In DNA, the CDR3 is TGTGCGACCGCCGGTGGGGGGGCGGGGGATACGCAGTATTTT.

This sequence joins TRBV2 and TRBJ2-7; D call uncertain. Germline CDR1 reads SNHLY; CDR2 reads FYNNEI. The CDR3 is 11 residues long. Trimming took 4 bases from V and 6 from J, leaving 7 bases between them. The CDR3 DNA reads TGTGCCAGCAGTGGTCTACTCGAGCAGTACTTC. Its protein product is CASSGLLEQYF.

V gene TRBV30 combines with J gene TRBJ1-6, with 9 bases that match TRBD1. J lost 7 bases, V lost 3 bases, and 7 bases had no gene match. This CDR3 comprises 15 residues. Germline V lookup: CDR1 GTSNPN, CDR2 SVGIG (reference sequence). Here the CDR3 reads CAWREGQGSNSPLHF. DNA of the CDR3: TGTGCCTGGAGAGAGGGACAGGGATCGAATTCACCCCTCCACTTT.

The chain links TRBV2 to TRBJ1-5, with 10 bases that match TRBD1. CDR1 is SNHLY, CDR2 FYNNEI, per germline. Trimming took 6 bases from V and 7 from J; bases not matched to a gene: 9. The CDR3 spans 15 residues. The CDR3 nucleotides read TGTGCCAGCAGCATACGGGGGACAGGGGTCCAGCCCCAGCATTTT. Its translation is CASSIRGTGVQPQHF.

V is TRBV9 and J is TRBJ2-5, with 7 bases aligning to TRBD1. The CDR3 is made up of 14 amino acids. Germline V gene lookup returns CDR1 SGDLS and CDR2 YYNGEE. V lost 4 bases, J lost 5 bases, and 8 bases stayed unmatched. This CDR3 reads CASSPNTGVETQYF. As DNA, the CDR3 is TGTGCCAGCAGCCCAAACACAGGGGTCGAGACCCAGTACTTC.

The chain joins TRBV4-2 to TRBJ2-5, with 9 bases that match TRBD2. Germline lookup yields CDR1 LGHNA and CDR2 YNFKEQ. J was trimmed by 4 bases and V by 1 base; bases with no gene match: 10. The CDR3 extends over 17 amino acids. CDR3 sequence: CASSQVGAGGLGETQYF. CDR3 in DNA: TGTGCCAGCAGCCAAGTCGGGGCGGGGGGGCTCGGAGAGACCCAGTACTTC.

The chain links TRBV5-1 to TRBJ2-3, with D possibly matching TRBD2 (6 bases). The V end was cut by 4 bases, the J end by 4 bases, with 13 bases between. Germline V gene sequence: CDR1 SGHRS, CDR2 YFSETQ. The CDR3 extends over 14 amino acids. DNA for the CDR3: TGCGCCAGCAGCCCGGGGGTTCGCCCAGATACGCAGTATTTT. Translating it yields CASSPGVRPDTQYF. The full variable domain, in which reference TRBV5-1 and TRBJ2-3 provide the parts outside the CDR3, is KAGVTQTPRYLIKTRGQQVTLSCSPISGHRSVSWYQQTPGQGLQFLFEYFSETQRNKGNFPGRFSGRQFSNSRSEMNVSTLELGDSALYLCASSPGVRPDTQYFGPGTRLTVL.

The chain joins TRBV6-6 to TRBJ1-5; 9 bases match TRBD1. J gave up 5 bases and V 6 bases, and 8 bases lay outside the gene matches. Germline CDR1 MNHNY, CDR2 SVGAGI (reference sequence). The CDR3 has 15 amino acids. CDR3 sequence (DNA): TGTGCCAGCAGGCAGGGACAGGGTAGGGATCAGCCCCAGCATTTT. This encodes CASRQGQGRDQPQHF.

This rearrangement joins TRBV6-5 to TRBJ1-5, with D hard to call. Germline CDR1 reads MNHEY; CDR2 reads SVGAGI. The CDR3 runs to 13 residues. The V end was cut by 0 bases, the J end by 6 bases, with 6 bases between. The CDR3 bases are TGTGCCAGCAGTTACTCAGGGAGTCAGCCCCAGCATTTT. Protein product: CASSYSGSQPQHF.

The chain is built from TRBV19 and TRBJ2-5, with TRBD1 matching over 10 bases. The CDR3 is made up of 15 amino acids. The trim removed 5 bases at V and 5 bases at J, leaving 8 bases unmatched. Germline lookup yields CDR1 LNHDA and CDR2 SQIVND (reference sequence). The CDR3 is CASSRRDRGGETQYF. The CDR3, as DNA: TGTGCCAGTAGTCGCCGGGACAGGGGTGGCGAGACCCAGTACTTC.

V usage is TRBV5-1 and J usage is TRBJ2-1, with 12 bases fitting TRBD2. The CDR3 contains 16 residues. Germline V gene sequence: CDR1 SGHRS, CDR2 YFSETQ. The J segment lost 7 bases and the V segment lost 5 bases, leaving 10 bases of the junction unmatched. CDR3 sequence: CASRRLAGGPVNEQFF. In nucleotides, the CDR3 is TGCGCCAGCAGAAGGCTAGCGGGGGGGCCAGTGAATGAGCAGTTCTTC.

The V gene is TRBV5-1, the J gene TRBJ2-1; 9 bases are a match to TRBD2. The CDR3 loop spans 16 amino acids. Unmatched junction bases numbered 6, after V lost 0 bases and J lost 5 bases. Germline values: CDR1 SGHRS, CDR2 YFSETQ. The CDR3 nucleotides read TGCGCCAGCAGCTTGGTTGGCGGGGGGGGTAACAATGAGCAGTTCTTC. Its translation is CASSLVGGGGNNEQFF.

In this sample, this clone turned up a few times. The chain carries TRBV19 and TRBJ1-1, with 8 bases identical to TRBD1. Germline loops: CDR1 LNHDA, CDR2 SQIVND (reference sequence). CDR3 size: 14 residues. The junction had 9 bases not matched to a gene; V was cut back by 8 bases and J by 4 bases. CDR3 nucleotides: TGTGCCAGTCGGGACAGGCTTAGCGGCACTGAAGCTTTCTTT. As protein: CASRDRLSGTEAFF.